This T cell receptor beta chain was profiled in a study of T cell repertoires in cytomegalovirus infection. Study summary: Recently described HLA-C-restricted plus well-studied HLA-B-restricted CMV epitopes were used. Matching HLA type, along with CMV infection, was indicated by public TCR beta signatures.

Study-level findings and limits: Using cumulative public TCR beta family frequency, the authors identified those who carried CMV together with the relevant HLA. It was HLA-C-restricted CMV-specific TCR beta clonotypes that dominated the response ex vivo.

This clonotype was picked up a small number of times. Its target is not known. Via MiXCR, TCRdb re-called the reads, giving one row per CDR3 protein. Of about 310,000 distinct CDR3 sequences listed, about 25% are singletons. This CDR3 has 18 residues. Germline CDR1 and CDR2: DFQATT and SNEGSKA (reference sequence). This clonotype originated in a human donor in good health (CMV status not recorded). Some clones in this sample may be carry-over from other donors' samples. The specimen comprised cultured PBMCs, sampled from culture after CMV antigen stimulation. This chain links TRBV20-1 with TRBJ2-3, with D maybe TRBD2 (5 bases). The CDR3 bases are TGCAGCGCCGAACCCCTAAGCGGATGGCTAATGTCGACAGATACGCAGTATTTT. Residues: CSAEPLSGWLMSTDTQYF.